The 29 T cell receptor beta chains presented below share a single source sample, sequenced in a study of blood T cell repertoires in COVID-19. The method was immunoSEQ multiplex PCR; TCRdb's version includes in-frame clones alone and lacks a portion of them. Among about 310,000 clones listed, nearly 90% were seen once. Sequenced sample: peripheral blood. The receptor source for this set is a woman between 40 and 55 years old with COVID-19, enrolled during active disease.

This clone has only one observation. J is TRBJ1-5 and V is TRBV5-1, with TRBD1 identical over 10 bases. The CDR3 spans 18 residues. Germline lookup yields CDR1 SGHRS and CDR2 YFSETQ. The V segment lost 2 bases and the J segment 5 bases; nucleotides outside the gene matches: 13. CDR3 residues: CASSLSYRGQGVDQPQHF. The CDR3 DNA is TGCGCCAGCAGCTTATCGTACAGAGGACAGGGGGTCGATCAGCCCCAGCATTTT. Variable domain in full (rest from reference TRBV5-1 and TRBJ1-5): KAGVTQTPRYLIKTRGQQVTLSCSPISGHRSVSWYQQTPGQGLQFLFEYFSETQRNKGNFPGRFSGRQFSNSRSEMNVSTLELGDSALYLCASSLSYRGQGVDQPQHFGDGTRLSIL.

This clone was counted a few times. The chain is built from TRBV6-4 and TRBJ1-2; 8 nucleotides align to TRBD1. Per germline, CDR1 MRHNA and CDR2 SNTAGT. Trimming removed 3 bases from V and 4 bases from J; junction bases left unmatched: 7. This CDR3 contains 15 residues. This CDR3 reads CASSEGQATGYGYTF. CDR3 sequence (DNA): TGTGCCAGCAGTGAGGGACAGGCGACCGGCTATGGCTACACCTTC.

This chain connects TRBV7-2 to TRBJ2-3; 9 nucleotides match TRBD2. This CDR3 has 14 amino acids. The germline V gene encodes CDR1 SGHTA and CDR2 FQGNSA. The junction had 5 bases not matched to a gene; V was cut back by 5 bases and J by 5 bases. As DNA, the CDR3 is TGTGCCAGCAGCGCCGGACTAGCGAGAGATACGCAGTATTTT. Encoded protein: CASSAGLARDTQYF.

In its sample, this clone was seen once. The chain employs TRBV25-1 and TRBJ1-1, with 7 bases aligning to TRBD1. Germline assignment: CDR1 MGHDK and CDR2 SYGVNS. The CDR3 is 15 amino acids. V lost 3 bases to trimming and J lost 2 bases; unmatched junction nucleotides: 6. The CDR3 nucleotides read TGTGCCAGCAGTGACACAACAGGGGAAAACACTGAAGCTTTCTTT. Its protein is CASSDTTGENTEAFF.

The V and J genes are TRBV7-2 and TRBJ2-5; D might be TRBD2 (5 bases). CDR1 is SGHTA and CDR2 is FQGNSA in the germline V gene. Trimming took 2 bases from V and 3 from J, leaving 16 bases between them. The length of the CDR3 is 16 residues. The CDR3 spells CASSLWRSTGEETQYF. DNA of the CDR3: TGTGCCAGCAGCTTATGGAGGTCAACTGGGGAAGAGACCCAGTACTTC.

This chain joins TRBV19 and TRBJ1-1, with a weak D call TRBD1 (5 bases). The CDR3 length is 16 residues. V lost 6 bases and J 4 bases, leaving 21 bases between the germline ends. Germline V lookup: CDR1 LNHDA, CDR2 SQIVND (reference sequence). The CDR3: CASSAVGGWYSTEAFF. The CDR3 coding sequence is TGTGCCAGTAGCGCGGTCGGGGGATGGTATAGCACTGAAGCTTTCTTT.

This chain links TRBV29-1 with TRBJ1-2; 8 bases agree with TRBD1. V was clipped by 7 bases and J by 4 bases; unmatched bases: 5. This CDR3 has 12 residues. Looked up from germline, CDR1 is SQVTM and CDR2 is ANQGSEA. The CDR3 region is CSARGQSYGYTF. CDR3 nucleotide sequence: TGCAGCGCCAGGGGGCAAAGCTATGGCTACACCTTC.

This clone was detected once. V is TRBV4-2 and J is TRBJ1-2, with 7 bases identical to TRBD1. Trimming cost V 1 base and J 2 bases; bases outside gene matches: 4. The V gene's germline CDR1 is LGHNA and CDR2 YNFKEQ. The CDR3 runs to 15 residues. The CDR3 bases are TGTGCCAGCAGCCAAGTCGGACAGGCAAACTATGGCTACACCTTC. It is translated as CASSQVGQANYGYTF.

V usage is TRBV2 and J usage is TRBJ1-1; D ambiguous. CDR3 size: 14 residues. Trimming pared 3 bases from V and 3 bases from J, leaving 11 bases between. From germline, CDR1 is SNHLY and CDR2 FYNNEI. The DNA of the CDR3 is TGTGCCAGCAGTGAGTCGGGTGGGTACACTGAAGCTTTCTTT. Translating gives CASSESGGYTEAFF. The whole variable domain, remainder taken from reference TRBV2 and TRBJ1-1, is EPEVTQTPSHQVTQMGQEVILRCVPISNHLYFYWYRQILGQKVEFLVSFYNNEISEKSEIFDDQFSVERPDGSNFTLKIRSTKLEDSAMYFCASSESGGYTEAFFGQGTRLTVV.

This chain connects TRBV6-5 to TRBJ1-1, with D tentatively TRBD1 (6 bases). The CDR3 length is 14 residues. From germline, CDR1 is MNHEY and CDR2 SVGAGI. Trimming removed 9 bases at V and 1 base at J, with 15 bases between. CDR3 coding DNA: TGTGCCAGTGGGGGCCCGACAGGGAACACTGAAGCTTTCTTT. Translation gives CASGGPTGNTEAFF.

The rearrangement uses TRBV18 and TRBJ2-5; 8 bases map to TRBD2. After removal of 3 bases from V and 5 bases from J, the junction contained 8 bases not matched to a gene. Germline CDR1 reads KGHSH; CDR2 reads LQKENI. The CDR3 contains 15 residues. CDR3 bases: TGTGCCAGCTCACCTTACGGACTAGCAGTTGAGACCCAGTACTTC. Its protein product is CASSPYGLAVETQYF.

The chain is built from TRBV6-2 or TRBV6-3 and TRBJ2-1; D perhaps matches TRBD2 (5 bases). The CDR3 covers 17 residues. CDR1 is MNHEY, CDR2 SVGEGT, per germline. V lost 4 bases, J lost 0 bases, and 16 bases lay in between. In DNA form, the CDR3 reads TGTGCCAGCAGTTCCCTTAGACTGGGGAGCTCCTACAATGAGCAGTTCTTC. Protein product: CASSSLRLGSSYNEQFF.

This CDR3 reads CASRQQGNRNSPLHF. CDR3 coding DNA: TGTGCCAGCAGGCAACAGGGAAATAGAAATTCACCCCTCCACTTT. This rearrangement joins TRBV27 to TRBJ1-6; perhaps TRBD1 as D (6 bases). V was shortened by 6 bases and J by 7 bases, with 16 bases between the two germline ends. This CDR3 spans 15 amino acids. Germline V CDR1 and CDR2: MNHEY, SMNVEV (reference sequence).

Details on this clone: Additional DNA sequences in this sample encode the identical CDR3. The rearrangement joins TRBV7-2 to TRBJ1-5; weak D call: TRBD1 (5 bases). This CDR3 comprises 14 residues. V lost 1 base and J lost 2, with 6 bases in between. Germline lookup yields CDR1 SGHTA and CDR2 FQGNSA. DNA for the CDR3: TGTGCCAGCAGCTTAGGGGGCGGCAATCAGCCCCAGCATTTT. Translated: CASSLGGGNQPQHF.

The chain's CDR3 is CASRWELAATGELFF. The CDR3 nucleotides read TGTGCCAGCAGGTGGGAACTAGCGGCGACCGGGGAGCTGTTTTTT. The rearrangement joins TRBV2 to TRBJ2-2, with 8 nucleotides matching TRBD2. CDR1 and CDR2 from the germline V gene are SNHLY and FYNNEI. The CDR3 sequence is 15 residues long. V trimming: 6 bases; J trimming: 5 bases; junction bases outside the gene matches: 8.

The rearrangement uses TRBV7-3 and TRBJ2-2, with 12 nucleotides matching TRBD2. The germline V gene has CDR1 SGHTA and CDR2 FQGTGA. V lost 3 bases to trimming and J lost 4 bases; unmatched junction nucleotides: 0. CDR3 length equals 15 residues. The chain's CDR3 is CASSLGLAGTGELFF. The DNA for the CDR3 is TGTGCCAGCAGCTTGGGACTAGCGGGCACCGGGGAGCTGTTTTTT. The whole variable domain, remainder taken from reference TRBV7-3 and TRBJ2-2, is GAGVSQTPSNKVTEKGKYVELRCDPISGHTALYWYRQSLGQGPEFLIYFQGTGAADDSGLPNDRFFAVRPEGSVSTLKIQRTERGDSAVYLCASSLGLAGTGELFFGEGSRLTVL.

The chain employs TRBV3-1 (or the pseudogene TRBV3-2) and TRBJ1-1, with D uncertain. V lost 4 bases, J lost 10 bases, and 22 bases lay in between. Germline V gives CDR1 LGHDT, CDR2 YNNKEL (reference sequence). There are 15 residues in the CDR3. Here the CDR3 reads CASSPIRLGKRAAFF. CDR3 nucleotides: TGTGCCAGCAGCCCTATAAGATTGGGGAAGAGGGCAGCTTTCTTT.

This clone was detected once. The V and J genes are TRBV6-6 and TRBJ1-4; possibly TRBD1 for D (5 bases). Per germline, CDR1 MNHNY and CDR2 SVGAGI (reference sequence). The CDR3 length is 15 residues. With 2 bases removed from V and 4 bases from J, the gap between germline ends came to 11 bases. CDR3 nucleotides: TGTGCCAGCAGTTACGTCCAGGGTGTTAATGAAAAACTGTTTTTT. Translated: CASSYVQGVNEKLFF.

The genes are TRBV28 and TRBJ2-1; TRBD1 matches at 9 bases. The CDR3 loop spans 15 amino acids. V lost 5 bases to trimming and J lost 10 bases; unmatched junction nucleotides: 12. CDR1 MDHEN and CDR2 SYDVKM come from the germline V gene. In DNA, the CDR3 is TGTGCCAGCAGTCCGGACAGGGGTAGTTTTAGAGAGCAGTTCTTC. It is translated as CASSPDRGSFREQFF. The whole variable domain, filled in from reference TRBV28 and TRBJ2-1, reads DVKVTQSSRYLVKRTGEKVFLECVQDMDHENMFWYRQDPGLGLRLIYFSYDVKMKEKGDIPEGYSVSREKKERFSLILESASTNQTSMYLCASSPDRGSFREQFFGPGTRLTVL.

V gene TRBV27 combines with J gene TRBJ2-6, with 7 bases aligning to TRBD1. CDR1 is MNHEY, CDR2 SMNVEV, per germline (reference sequence). Trimming cost V 8 bases and J 2 bases; bases outside gene matches: 12. The length of the CDR3 is 17 residues. The CDR3 nucleotides read TGTGCCAGCGCAGCAAGACAGGGTCTTCCTGGGGCCAACGTCCTGACTTTC. Protein product: CASAARQGLPGANVLTF.

The V call is TRBV27, the J call TRBJ2-4; 10 bases match TRBD2. After removal of 0 bases from V and 7 bases from J, the junction contained 3 bases not matched to a gene. The CDR3 length is 15 residues. Germline V gene sequence: CDR1 MNHEY, CDR2 SMNVEV (reference sequence). The CDR3 nucleotides read TGTGCCAGCAGTTTATCGCGAGCGGGAGGGAACATTCAGTACTTC. Protein sequence: CASSLSRAGGNIQYF.

The chain couples TRBV9 to TRBJ1-1; possibly TRBD1 for D (6 bases). From germline, CDR1 is SGDLS and CDR2 YYNGEE. The CDR3 is 16 amino acids. Deletions cut 3 bases from V and 7 bases from J, with 22 bases between. The DNA of the CDR3 is TGTGCCAGCAGCGAGGGGATACAGGGCCGAGGGATTGAAGCTTTCTTT. It translates to CASSEGIQGRGIEAFF.

V gene TRBV27 combines with J gene TRBJ2-3, with D uncertain. The germline V gene encodes CDR1 MNHEY and CDR2 SMNVEV (reference sequence). V lost 6 bases to trimming and J lost 5 bases, with 12 bases between them. This CDR3 comprises 13 residues. CDR3 sequence: CASSATTQDTQYF. CDR3 coding DNA: TGTGCCAGCAGCGCTACCACCCAAGATACGCAGTATTTT.

This rearrangement joins TRBV10-3 to TRBJ2-7, with D maybe TRBD2 (5 bases). Deletions cut 5 bases from V and 1 base from J, with 15 bases between. This CDR3 region has 15 residues. The germline V gene has CDR1 ENHRY and CDR2 SYGVKD. CDR3: CAISYTRGESYEQYF. DNA for the CDR3: TGTGCCATCAGTTATACTAGAGGCGAGTCCTACGAGCAGTACTTC.

The chain combines TRBV4-3 with TRBJ2-5; D unclear. With 1 base removed from V and 2 bases from J, the gap between germline ends came to 5 bases. The CDR3 runs to 13 residues. Per the germline V gene, CDR1 is LGHNA and CDR2 is YSLEER. This CDR3 is CASSQARQETQYF. CDR3 bases: TGCGCCAGCAGCCAAGCTCGGCAAGAGACCCAGTACTTC.

The rearrangement joins TRBV7-8 to TRBJ2-2, with TRBD2 as a possible D gene (6 bases). CDR1 is SGHVS and CDR2 is FQNEAQ in the germline V gene. Trimming removed 4 bases at V and 9 bases at J, with 15 bases between. The CDR3 has 14 residues. CDR3 sequence: CASSSLRLGRELFF. The CDR3 DNA sequence: TGTGCCAGCAGCTCCCTCAGACTAGGCCGGGAGCTGTTTTTT.

The V gene is TRBV6-1, the J gene TRBJ1-2; 8 positions match TRBD1. Germline V gene lookup returns CDR1 MNHNS and CDR2 SASEGT. Trimming cost V 1 base and J 8 bases; bases outside gene matches: 6. The CDR3 is 14 amino acids. The CDR3 DNA sequence: TGTGCCAGCAGTGAAGTAGGACAGGGACGCGGCTACACCTTC. Translated, it gives CASSEVGQGRGYTF.

The V call is TRBV6-4, the J call TRBJ2-3, with TRBD2 matching over 10 bases. This CDR3 is 19 amino acids long. The ends lost 0 bases at V and 0 bases at J; junction bases unmatched: 9. Germline V gene sequence: CDR1 MRHNA, CDR2 SNTAGT. CDR3 region: CASSDSPTTSGESTDTQYF. In nucleotides, the CDR3 is TGTGCCAGCAGTGACTCGCCTACTACTAGCGGGGAAAGCACAGATACGCAGTATTTT.

The chain links TRBV28 to TRBJ1-4; the match to TRBD1 covers 9 bases. V lost 5 bases and J lost 7; bases outside the gene matches: 8. Germline V lookup: CDR1 MDHEN, CDR2 SYDVKM. The CDR3 spans 15 residues. The CDR3 region has the DNA TGTGCCAGCAGTACAAACAGGGGGCCCGGTGAAAAACTGTTTTTT. It encodes CASSTNRGPGEKLFF.